The TCR beta chain under discussion was sequenced for a study of CD8+CD57+ T cells in acquired aplastic anemia. At the level of the study: Mean DNA quantity obtained from sorted CD4+ and CD8+ cells was around 2.9 ug.

This clonotype was seen a few times. Its antigen is not known. At one boundary the junction diverges from the germline segment, which might be a read error. Germline CDR1 reads SGHTA; CDR2 reads FQGTGA. The CDR3 is made up of 15 amino acids. TCR beta VDJ and CDR3 profiling used genomic DNA as template. TCRdb re-analysed the reads in MiXCR, keeping a single row per CDR3 protein. This sample carries approximately 200,000 distinct CDR3 sequences, roughly 64% of them seen once, and the ten largest clones take around 42%. Study outcomes and limitations: Some 28 sequences, all CD8+ CDR3, were shared between patients and controls. Significance was not reached for CD8+ Simpson's diversity between patients and controls.

This clonotype was sampled from a human donor with severe aplastic anemia or a healthy control (not recorded which). The sample taken for sequencing was sorted CD4+, CD8+, or CD8+CD57+ T cells (not recorded which) from PBMCs. V gene TRBV7-3 combines with J gene TRBJ2-1; D call uncertain. The CDR3 loop reads CASTNTGGSYNEQFF. CDR3 coding DNA: TGTGCCAGCACTAATACGGGCGGATCCTACAATGAGCAATTCTTC.